A single sample gave rise to the 3 T cell receptor beta chains below, sequenced in a study of cytomegalovirus exposure and HLA in healthy donors. PCR was performed using 60 Vbeta and 13 Jbeta primers. Sequencing used immunoSEQ multiplex PCR; TCRdb keeps in-frame clones, though not all of them. The sample holds around 54,000 clones, 82% seen once. Sample: PBMCs. All receptors come from a woman younger than 30 in good health and CMV-seronegative.

The chain links TRBV28 to TRBJ1-2; 9 positions match TRBD1. V lost 5 bases, J lost 4 bases, and 8 bases stayed unmatched. This CDR3 is 15 amino acids long. Germline values: CDR1 MDHEN, CDR2 SYDVKM. The CDR3 loop is CASSRGQGVGYGYTF. In nucleotides, the CDR3 is TGTGCCAGCAGTCGGGGACAGGGTGTTGGCTATGGCTACACCTTC.

This clone appeared once. This chain links TRBV29-1 with TRBJ1-2, with 8 bases matching TRBD1. This CDR3 is built from 16 residues. Germline assignment: CDR1 SQVTM and CDR2 ANQGSEA. The V gene end was trimmed by 1 base and the J gene end by 4 bases; junction bases not matched to a gene: 11. The CDR3 sequence: CSVEVRGDRFLYGYTF. In DNA, the CDR3 is TGCAGCGTTGAAGTAAGGGGGGACAGGTTCCTCTATGGCTACACCTTC.

In the case of this clone: Sequence at one end of the junction differs from germline and may be a read error. This chain joins TRBV7-9 and TRBJ2-6, with D perhaps TRBD1 (5 bases). The CDR3 has 14 amino acids. Germline V lookup: CDR1 SEHNR, CDR2 FQNEAQ (reference sequence). The CDR3 DNA sequence: TGTGCCAGCAGCTTTGGGGCTGGGACCAACGTCCTGACTTTC. Amino acids: CASSFGAGTNVLTF. The full variable domain, completed using reference TRBV7-9 and TRBJ2-6, is DTGVSQNPRHKITKRGQNVTFRCDPISEHNRLYWYRQTLGQGPEFLTYFQNEAQLEKSRLLSDRFSAERPKGSFSTLEIQRTEQGDSAMYLCASSFGAGTNVLTFGAGSRLTVL.